This TCR beta chain emerged from a study of CD4+ T cells in melanoma. Study observations and caveats: CD8+ T cell, macrophage and B cell function reportedly correlated with neoantigen-specific CD4+ T cells. Diverse differentiation states were reported for melanoma neoantigen-specific CD4+ T cells.

A remark on this clone: The antigen is undetermined.

The data were produced by immunoSEQ multiplex PCR, yet TCRdb's version contains in-frame clones alone and is incomplete. Of over 100,000 clones listed, 92% are singletons. V was cut by 1 base and J by 5 bases, with 7 bases left in between. Germline loops: CDR1 SQVTM, CDR2 ANQGSEA. This CDR3 region has 12 residues. This receptor was identified in a human donor with melanoma. The gene calls are TRBV29-1 and TRBJ2-3; the D gene is possibly TRBD1 (5 bases). The sample comprised peripheral blood. The CDR3 bases are TGCAGCGTTGAAGGGGGCCTAGATACGCAGTATTTT. Translating it yields CSVEGGLDTQYF.